This T cell receptor beta chain was sequenced for a study of cytotoxic CD8 clonotypes in ibrutinib-treated CLL. At the level of the study: Mean per-sample yields comprised about 250,000 productive templates and tens of thousands of productive rearrangements. Study-wide results and limits: Progressing and sustained-remission patients had different sampling times.

On this clone itself: Its antigen remains unknown.

Germline trimming cut 4 bases from V and 5 bases from J; bases unmatched to any gene: 6. CDR3 length equals 14 residues. Germline V gene lookup returns CDR1 SGHTA and CDR2 FQGNSA. Here immunoSEQ multiplex PCR was the method, and the copy in TCRdb shows in-frame clones only, minus some. The sample lists about 300,000 clones, under 70% occurring once. The receptor's source is a human donor with chronic lymphocytic leukemia. Sample: PBMCs, taken after 36 months of ibrutinib treatment. The J gene is TRBJ2-5, the V gene TRBV7-2, with 8 bases that match TRBD1. CDR3 loop: CASSSGQGGETQYF. CDR3 in DNA: TGTGCCAGCAGCTCCGGACAGGGCGGCGAGACCCAGTACTTC.